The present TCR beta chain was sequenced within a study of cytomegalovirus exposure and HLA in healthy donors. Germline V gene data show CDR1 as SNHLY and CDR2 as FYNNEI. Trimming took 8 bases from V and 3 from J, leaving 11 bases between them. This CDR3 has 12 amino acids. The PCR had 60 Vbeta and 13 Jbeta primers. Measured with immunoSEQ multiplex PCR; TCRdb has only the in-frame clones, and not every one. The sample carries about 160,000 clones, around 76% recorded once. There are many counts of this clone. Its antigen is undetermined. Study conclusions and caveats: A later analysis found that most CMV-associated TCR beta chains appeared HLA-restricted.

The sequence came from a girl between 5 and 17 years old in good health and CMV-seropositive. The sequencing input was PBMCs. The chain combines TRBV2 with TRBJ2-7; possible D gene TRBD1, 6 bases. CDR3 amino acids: CASGQDSYEQYF. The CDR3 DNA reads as TGTGCCAGCGGGCAGGACAGCTACGAGCAGTACTTC.